A selection of T cell receptor beta chains follows, all from one sample in a study of T cell repertoires in cytomegalovirus infection. TCRdb reprocessed the reads with MiXCR, giving one entry per CDR3 protein. The sample yields about 490,000 distinct CDR3 sequences, 15% to 20% seen once. Sequencing was performed on CD8+ T cells from PBMCs. The receptors shown here come from a human donor in good health (CMV status not recorded). Some clones in this sample may be carry-over from other donors' samples. Each CDR3 is given without its conserved first and last residue.

>TRBJ2-3|TRBV27
ASRISGGPLTDTQY
>TRBJ2-1|TRBV19
ASSTGLAENNEQF
>TRBJ1-2|TRBV19
ATLGAPNYGYT
>TRBJ2-2|TRBV12-5
ASGQSGSGTGELF
>TRBJ1-2|TRBV19
ASSPAGTAYGYT
>TRBJ2-2|TRBV7-9
ASSPPRGRDTGELF
>TRBJ1-1|TRBV20-1
CPRGLNTEAF
>TRBJ1-1|TRBV2
ASSEAEGPEAF
>TRBJ2-5|TRBV7-2
ACSLRGPSGRPEGETQY
>TRBJ2-1|TRBV6-2/TRBV6-3
ASSYSGTSYNEQF
>TRBJ1-1|TRBV5-6
ASSLRLEAF
>TRBJ1-2|TRBV12-3/TRBV12-4
ASSLGGVNYGYT
>TRBJ2-7|TRBV15
ATSREQGASEQY
>TRBJ2-5|TRBV27
ASSFLAGGQETQY
>TRBJ1-1|TRBV6-5
ASSTGTGLNTEAF
>TRBJ2-1|TRBV11-2
ASSLVTRDSQRYNEQF
>TRBJ2-3|TRBV7-9
ASSSPVREPDRDSAHWDTQY
>TRBJ2-3|TRBV15
ATSRVRGAGDTQY
>TRBJ1-2|TRBV10-3
AIRGYCGYT
>TRBJ1-2|TRBV7-9
ASRDSRTYGYT
>TRBJ2-7|TRBV7-2
ASSLNRNSYEQY
>TRBJ1-5|TRBV2
ASSEVISVAQPQH
>TRBJ2-1|TRBV11-2
ASSLVGRGLHDNEQF
>TRBJ2-3|TRBV12-5
ASGSGTTARDTQY
>TRBJ2-5|TRBV11-1
ASSLMTRLTQETQY
>TRBJ2-7|TRBV4-1
ASSQGVGGSYEQY
>TRBJ2-5|TRBV10-3
AISTPGQGDVTQY
>TRBJ2-2|TRBV6-5
ASRTGGDRTGELF
>TRBJ1-1|TRBV12-3/TRBV12-4
ASSLGQAREAF
>TRBJ2-3|TRBV7-9
ASAGYERSTDTQY
>TRBJ1-1|TRBV24-1
ATSDRWGTEAF
>TRBJ2-5|TRBV9
ASSQTGGMETQY
>TRBJ2-7|TRBV7-6
ASSLASGTSLGYEQY
>TRBJ2-3|TRBV5-1
ASSFPTFPSSTDTQY
>TRBJ1-5|TRBV6-5
ASSYDDRANQPQH
>TRBJ2-7|TRBV28
ASHQTGFSYEQY